This T cell receptor beta chain was captured in a study of blood T cell repertoires in COVID-19. About the research overall: The United States, Italy and Spain were the sources of the acute and convalescent COVID-19 samples. PBMCs, B-cell-depleted T cells, or T cells provided the cDNA or gDNA that made up the material.

Per the original methods: Estimation of nucleated cell counts relied on the amplification of reference gene primers. The data were produced by immunoSEQ multiplex PCR, yet TCRdb's version contains in-frame clones alone and is incomplete. Clonal size and the V and J genes are those of that table, whereas D and trimming came from the DNA. This table has some 110,000 clones, about nine tenths appearing once. Sample: peripheral blood. The clonotype was recovered from a human donor with active COVID-19. The donor label of this sample is uncertain.

CDR3 DNA: TGCGCCAGCAGCCCGGGACAGGGCGGGTCGATCACTGAAGCTTTCTTT. This encodes CASSPGQGGSITEAFF. This chain uses TRBV5-1 with TRBJ1-1; 9 bases are shared with TRBD1. The CDR3 contains 16 residues. V shed 4 bases and J 4 bases; nucleotides not matched to a gene: 11. Germline V CDR1 and CDR2: SGHRS, YFSETQ. The entire variable domain, with the rest obtained from reference TRBV5-1 and TRBJ1-1, is as follows: KAGVTQTPRYLIKTRGQQVTLSCSPISGHRSVSWYQQTPGQGLQFLFEYFSETQRNKGNFPGRFSGRQFSNSRSEMNVSTLELGDSALYLCASSPGQGGSITEAFFGQGTRLTVV.